This T cell receptor beta chain stems from a study of cytomegalovirus exposure and HLA in healthy donors (dated by TCRdb to 2015 to 2018). About the study as a whole: According to an earlier analysis of a few hundred of the donors, 150 million to 200 million T cells yielded 117 million unique TCR beta sequences and roughly 280 Gb of sequence data. An earlier analysis of 500 to 650 of the donors applied high-throughput TCR beta sequencing to assess whether each TCR beta V gene segment acted as functional or pseudogenic. The study profiled the T cell repertoires of hundreds of subjects by immunosequencing and related them to cytomegalovirus serostatus. Both class I and class II loci were covered by HLA typing, at four-digit resolution. A separate validation cohort of approximately 130 different subjects was used in addition to the approximately 670-subject first cohort. Every discovery cohort repertoire had been produced on one sequencing platform. Rather than drawing on any new phenotypic data, the later analysis identified candidate immune exposures from TCR beta sequences and the way those sequences occurred across donors. Among around 400 genotyped donors of the cohort, an average of around 250,000 unique TCR beta nucleotide sequences was sequenced per donor, of which roughly 17% were non-productive. Donor age, sex, ethnicity and CMV serostatus were compiled together with the repertoire data. The study combined high-throughput TCR immunosequencing, statistical association of individual TCRs with disease status, and machine learning to predict cytomegalovirus infection status. The number of typed donors differed by locus: about 620-630 for A, B, C, DRB1 and DQB1; 522 for DQA1; 606 for DPA1; and around 490 for DPB1. A later genetic analysis took genome-wide SNP genotypes for about three fifths of the roughly 700 donors and used that subset as a discovery cohort. Roughly 5 DR-DQ haplotypes were handled as single units for association and clustering, since linkage in the cohort was strong. About 320 gigabases of sequencing data and tens of millions of unique TCR sequences were included in an early release covering about 620 HLA-typed donors. The genetic ancestry cluster associated with self-reported Caucasian donors included over 65% of the roughly 400 genotyped donors. The study aimed to test whether cataloging public T cell receptors could reveal signatures of past pathogen exposure. A later analysis re-examined previously published TCR beta repertoires from just over 650 donors and added high-resolution HLA genotyping to investigate patterns of TCR occurrence. The investigation overall reported the following: Linkage disequilibrium might explain the correlated functional status among segregating V segments, but an unknown experimental factor could not be ruled out. In both the original and validation cohorts, the classifier was reported to diagnose cytomegalovirus status with high specificity and sensitivity. The cohort was sequenced for TCR beta chains only, and without alpha or paired-chain data the features that could be detected were limited. In the study, 150 to 200 TCR beta chains were listed as associated with cytomegalovirus. In a later analysis, most CMV-associated TCR beta chains were found to appear HLA-restricted, with HLA associations seemingly driven largely by CMV exposure. In a later genetic analysis, a missense DCLRE1C variant was associated with V-gene and J-gene trimming of TCR beta chains, and the association was replicated in an independent cohort. In a later genetic analysis, fewer N-insertions in productive TCRs were reported among donors in an Asian-associated ancestry cluster than the approximately 670-donor mean. According to a later analysis, parvovirus B19, influenza, CMV and Epstein-Barr virus appeared linked to several top co-occurrence clusters. A cluster of highly shared sequence variants was judged likely to be a technical artifact of the sequencing pipeline. A later analysis found that HLA-associated TCR beta chains were more clonally expanded and had lower generation probabilities than equally common non-associated chains. Because some donors lacked HLA typing at each locus, the association tests relied only on the typed subset. In an earlier analysis of some 500 of the donors, most TCR beta V segments appeared in productive rearrangements about 87% or about 30% of the time, broadly matching IMGT annotations. When HLA alleles, especially DR and DQ, strongly co-occurred, TCR associations were difficult to assign to individual alleles. According to the authors, the approach could potentially be generalized to other disease states and immunological phenotypes. The only immune exposure information available for the cohort was CMV serostatus. Three of the identified cytomegalovirus-associated TCR beta chains were confirmed in vitro to be specific for cytomegalovirus antigens. A further reported finding was that TCR beta sequences accurately predicted the HLA-A and HLA-B alleles for most subjects in the first cohort. In a later analysis, the rate of TCR association differed among HLA loci, with DRB1 alleles having the most associated TCRs and HLA-C alleles having the fewest. The earlier analysis of some 540 of the donors excluded some 15 rarely observed V segments, including chromosome 9 orphons, because counts were too low. At a false discovery rate of 0.05, a later analysis linked 16,000 or so TCR beta sequences to specific HLA alleles. Across donors, most TCR sequences were observed very rarely, whereas some public TCRs were present in many individuals. Some IMGT-functional V segments, including TRBV6-2 and TRBV6-3, could not be told apart with the 87-base-pair reads, so those segments were excluded. The presence/absence analyses assumed that sequencing depth was roughly uniform across donors, and that assumption may not be true.

The CDR3 holds 15 amino acids from the cysteine to the phenylalanine. This entry keeps only the CDR3 DNA: 45 bases, framed from base 1. In the germline V gene (reference sequence), CDR1 corresponds to SGHNT and CDR2 to YYREEE. The V end loses 1 base and the J end loses 9 bases, and a stretch of 14 bases separates them. Receptor amplification or capture employed the immunoSEQ multiplex PCR assay. The multiplex PCR relied on a mix of 60 forward primers for TCR Vbeta segments and 13 reverse primers for TCR Jbeta segments. The CDR3 region of rearranged TCR beta genes was amplified from genomic DNA by a multiplex PCR assay. On the Illumina HiSeq System, the amplified TCR beta libraries were sequenced as 87-base-pair reads. Regarding the original processing steps: A later analysis counted approximately 74 million unique TCR beta chains across the 500 to 850 repertoires, and 10 million to 11 million of these chains were shared by at least two donors. Raw reads were error-corrected and collapsed into unique sequences by a nearest-neighbor algorithm in which closely related sequences were merged to remove PCR and sequencing errors. CDR3 sequences were aligned to IMGT reference sequences to assign V, D and J gene segments. For a sequence to be retained, a match of at least six nucleotides was required to both a V gene segment and a J gene segment. A rearrangement was called productive if the CDR3 had no stop codons and remained in frame with V and J, and every other rearrangement was called non-productive. CDR3 was defined according to IMGT convention as the region running from the second conserved V-encoded cysteine to the conserved J-encoded phenylalanine. Sequences without an unambiguous match to a single V gene segment were excluded from the earlier analysis of over 500 of the donors. In an earlier analysis of several hundred of the donors, V segments were called functional above 56.7% productive rearrangements and were called segregating when the between-donor standard deviation exceeded 5%. A statistical classification framework was developed to diagnose cytomegalovirus status using the catalog of TCR beta chain sequences. In a later analysis, TCR nucleotide sequences were compared against IMGT/GENE-DB human TR gene sequences so that V and J genes could be assigned. Using the TCRdist pipeline, a later analysis assigned CDR3 sequences along with most-parsimonious VDJ recombination scenarios. In a later analysis, every TCR beta chain was defined by the combination of its CDR3 amino acid sequence and its V-gene family, and reads without a unique V-gene family were dropped. In a later analysis, some 600 highly shared, low-generation-probability nucleotide sequences were removed to address suspected cross-contamination and a sequencing artifact. In a later analysis, a clonal expansion index was calculated for each public chain from normalized within-repertoire ranks of inferred template counts. A later analysis computed generation probabilities with a VDJ recombination model fitted to out-of-frame rearrangements, and checked the results against IGoR. In a later analysis, TCR-TCR, TCR-HLA and TCR-CMV co-occurrence was scored with hypergeometric tests, and a repertoire-size bias correction was applied to TCR pairs. A later analysis estimated false discovery rates by permuting HLA or CMV assignments 20 times. In a later analysis, co-occurring TCRs were grouped using DBSCAN, and TCRdist sequence similarity was added for clustering within HLA-allele-positive subsets. Repertoires with fewer than 30,000 or more than 120,000 public chains were left out of co-occurrence clustering, as were about 5 repertoires with anomalous nucleotide sharing. TCRdb took over this immuneACCESS table, retaining in-frame rearrangements with V and J assigned. Such tables are incomplete; in checked studies, under half of the missing clones stem from an unresolved V gene, and the remainder is unexplained. V and J calls and clone size are those listed in that table; D and trimming were worked out from the DNA. The sample has tens of thousands of clones on record, around three quarters of them singletons. The leading ten clones occupy over 6% of the sample.

On this clone itself: Its antigen is currently not known. No quality values exist for individual bases; no much larger clone is one base distant.

The cohort was made up of under 800 healthy bone marrow donors. At the time of sampling, all cohort members were nominally healthy, though unrecorded immune exposures were likely present. The donor was CMV seronegative and belonged to the group of 320 or so seronegative cohort members. A peripheral blood sample was provided by each donor, and peripheral blood mononuclear cells were used for TCR beta sequencing. The Qiagen DNeasy Blood Extraction Kit was used to extract genomic DNA from the blood cell samples. The receptor comes from a man aged 50-59 years in good health and CMV-seronegative. The V and J segments used are TRBV5-4 and TRBJ1-6; the best D guess is TRBD1, with 6 bases matching. Sequencing was performed on PBMCs. Here is the DNA: TGTGCCAGCAGCTTGCGGGCACAGGGTGTTTCACCCCTCCACTTT. Its translation reads: CASSLRAQGVSPLHF.